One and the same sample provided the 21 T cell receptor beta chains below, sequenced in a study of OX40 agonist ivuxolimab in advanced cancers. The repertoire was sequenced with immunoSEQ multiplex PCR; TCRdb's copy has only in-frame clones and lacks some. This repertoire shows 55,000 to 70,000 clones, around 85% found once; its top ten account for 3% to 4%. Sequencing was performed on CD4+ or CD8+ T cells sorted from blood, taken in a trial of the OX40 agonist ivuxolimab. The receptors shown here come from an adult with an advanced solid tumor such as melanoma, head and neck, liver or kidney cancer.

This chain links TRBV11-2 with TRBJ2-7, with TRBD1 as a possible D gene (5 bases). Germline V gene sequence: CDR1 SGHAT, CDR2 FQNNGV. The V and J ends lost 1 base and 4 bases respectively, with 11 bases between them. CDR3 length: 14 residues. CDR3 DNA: TGTGCCAGCAGCTTAGCGCAGGGCAGGTACGAGCAGTACTTC. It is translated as CASSLAQGRYEQYF.

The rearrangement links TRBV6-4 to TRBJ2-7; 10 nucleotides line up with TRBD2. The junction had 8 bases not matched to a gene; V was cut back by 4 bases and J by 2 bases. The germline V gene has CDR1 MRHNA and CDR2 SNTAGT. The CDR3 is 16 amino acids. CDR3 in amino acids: CASSVRASGGPYEQYF. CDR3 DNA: TGTGCCAGCAGTGTCAGGGCTAGCGGGGGACCCTACGAGCAGTACTTC.

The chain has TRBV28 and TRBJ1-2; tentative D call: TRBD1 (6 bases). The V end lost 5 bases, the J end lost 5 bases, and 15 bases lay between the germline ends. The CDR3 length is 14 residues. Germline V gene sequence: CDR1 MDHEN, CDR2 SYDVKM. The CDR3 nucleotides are TGTGCCAGCAGTGTAACAGGGATCCTTTATGGCTACACCTTC. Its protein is CASSVTGILYGYTF.

For the CDR3, the DNA is TGTGCCAGCAGTTTAGGAGGGAGTGGCAAAGAGACCCAGTACTTC. Its protein product is CASSLGGSGKETQYF. The chain couples TRBV28 to TRBJ2-5, with a weak D call TRBD2 (6 bases). The CDR3 totals 15 residues. Germline lookup yields CDR1 MDHEN and CDR2 SYDVKM. Trimming took 2 bases from V and 3 from J, leaving 13 bases between them.

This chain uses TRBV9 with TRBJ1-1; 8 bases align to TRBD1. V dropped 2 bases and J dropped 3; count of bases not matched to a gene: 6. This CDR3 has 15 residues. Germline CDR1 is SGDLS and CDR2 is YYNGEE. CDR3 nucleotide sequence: TGTGCCAGCAGCGTTGGACAGGGAGTTGACACTGAAGCTTTCTTT. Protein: CASSVGQGVDTEAFF.

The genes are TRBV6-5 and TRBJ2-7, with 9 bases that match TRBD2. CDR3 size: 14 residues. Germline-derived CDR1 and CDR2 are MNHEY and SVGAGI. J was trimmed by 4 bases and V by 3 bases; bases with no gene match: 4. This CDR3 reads CASSYLTSGYEQYF. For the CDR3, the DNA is TGTGCCAGCAGTTATTTAACTAGCGGGTACGAGCAGTACTTC.

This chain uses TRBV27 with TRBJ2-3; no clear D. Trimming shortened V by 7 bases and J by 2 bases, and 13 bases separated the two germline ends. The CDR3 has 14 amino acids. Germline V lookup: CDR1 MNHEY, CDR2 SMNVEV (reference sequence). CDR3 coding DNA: TGTGCCAGCACCCCTGTATTCCCCACAGATACGCAGTATTTT. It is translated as CASTPVFPTDTQYF.

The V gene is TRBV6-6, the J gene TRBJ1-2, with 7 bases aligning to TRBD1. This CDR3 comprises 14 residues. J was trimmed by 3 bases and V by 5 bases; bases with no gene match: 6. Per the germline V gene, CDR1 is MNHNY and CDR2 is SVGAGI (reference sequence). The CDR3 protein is CASSPQGGHYGYTF. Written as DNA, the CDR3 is TGTGCCAGCAGTCCGCAGGGGGGGCACTATGGCTACACCTTC.

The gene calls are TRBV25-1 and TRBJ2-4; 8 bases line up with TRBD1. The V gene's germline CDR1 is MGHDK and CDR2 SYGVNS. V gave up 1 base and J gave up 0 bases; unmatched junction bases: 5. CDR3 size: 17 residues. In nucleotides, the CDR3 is TGTGCCAGCAGTGAATTCAGGGGGCCTCTAGCCAAAAACATTCAGTACTTC. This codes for CASSEFRGPLAKNIQYF.

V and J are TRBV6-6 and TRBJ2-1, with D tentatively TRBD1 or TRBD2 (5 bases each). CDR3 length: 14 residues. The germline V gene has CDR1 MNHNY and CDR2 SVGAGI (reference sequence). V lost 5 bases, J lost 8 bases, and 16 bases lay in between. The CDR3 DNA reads TGTGCCAGCAGTCGATACCCTGGGGGAGATGAGCAGTTCTTC. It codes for CASSRYPGGDEQFF.

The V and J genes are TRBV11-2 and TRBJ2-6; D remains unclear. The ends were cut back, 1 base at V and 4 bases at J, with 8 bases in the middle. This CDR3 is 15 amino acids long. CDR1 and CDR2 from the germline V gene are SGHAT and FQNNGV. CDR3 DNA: TGTGCCAGCAGCTTAGGTGGTGCCGGGGCCAACGTCCTGACTTTC. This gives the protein CASSLGGAGANVLTF.

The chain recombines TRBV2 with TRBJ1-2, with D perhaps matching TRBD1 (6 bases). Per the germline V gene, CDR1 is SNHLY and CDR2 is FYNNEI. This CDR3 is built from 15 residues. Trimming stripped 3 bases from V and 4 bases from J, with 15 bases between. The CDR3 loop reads CASSDVGGRGYGYTF. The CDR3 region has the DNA TGTGCCAGCAGTGATGTGGGGGGCCGGGGCTATGGCTACACCTTC.

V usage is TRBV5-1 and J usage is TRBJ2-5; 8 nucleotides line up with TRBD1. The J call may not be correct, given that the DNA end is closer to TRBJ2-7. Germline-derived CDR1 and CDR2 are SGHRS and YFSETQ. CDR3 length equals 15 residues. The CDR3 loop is CASSPLGTGPSEQYF. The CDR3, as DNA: TGCGCCAGCAGCCCTCTAGGGACAGGTCCCTCCGAGCAGTACTTC.

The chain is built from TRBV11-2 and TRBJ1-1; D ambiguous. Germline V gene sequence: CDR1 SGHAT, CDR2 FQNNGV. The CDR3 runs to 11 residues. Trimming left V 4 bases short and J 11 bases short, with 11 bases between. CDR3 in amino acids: CASSSALGAFF. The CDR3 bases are TGTGCCAGCAGCTCGGCCCTCGGGGCTTTCTTT.

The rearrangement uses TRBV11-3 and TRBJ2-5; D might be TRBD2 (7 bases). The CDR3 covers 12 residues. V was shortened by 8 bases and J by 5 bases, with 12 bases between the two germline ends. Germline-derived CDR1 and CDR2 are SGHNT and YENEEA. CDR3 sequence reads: CASGGRGETQYF. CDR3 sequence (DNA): TGTGCCAGCGGAGGGAGGGGGGAGACCCAGTACTTC.

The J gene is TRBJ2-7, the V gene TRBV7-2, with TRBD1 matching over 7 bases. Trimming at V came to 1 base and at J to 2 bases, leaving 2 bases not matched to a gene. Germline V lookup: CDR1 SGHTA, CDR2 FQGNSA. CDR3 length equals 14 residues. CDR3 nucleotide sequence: TGTGCCAGCAGCTTAGGGGACAGACCCTACGAGCAGTACTTC. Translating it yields CASSLGDRPYEQYF.

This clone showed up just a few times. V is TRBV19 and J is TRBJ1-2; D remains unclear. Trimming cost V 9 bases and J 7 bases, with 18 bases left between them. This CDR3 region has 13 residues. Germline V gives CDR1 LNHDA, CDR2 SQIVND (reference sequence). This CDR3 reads CASKVFTDGGYTF. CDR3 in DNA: TGTGCCAGCAAGGTCTTCACAGACGGTGGCTACACCTTC.

The CDR3 loop reads CASSLGLDGNEQFF. The CDR3 DNA sequence: TGTGCCAGCAGCTTGGGTCTGGACGGCAATGAGCAGTTCTTC. The chain employs TRBV5-4 and TRBJ2-1; D gene unclear. V lost 0 bases, J lost 6 bases, and 10 bases lay in between. This CDR3 has 14 amino acids. The V gene's germline CDR1 is SGHNT and CDR2 YYREEE (reference sequence).

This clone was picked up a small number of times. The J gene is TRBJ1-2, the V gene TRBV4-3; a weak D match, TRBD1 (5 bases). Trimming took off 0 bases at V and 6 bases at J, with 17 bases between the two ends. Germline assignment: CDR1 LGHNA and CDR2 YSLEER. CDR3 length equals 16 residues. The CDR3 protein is CASSQDLYSRGDGYTF. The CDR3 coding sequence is TGCGCCAGCAGCCAAGATCTCTACAGTCGAGGGGATGGCTACACCTTC.

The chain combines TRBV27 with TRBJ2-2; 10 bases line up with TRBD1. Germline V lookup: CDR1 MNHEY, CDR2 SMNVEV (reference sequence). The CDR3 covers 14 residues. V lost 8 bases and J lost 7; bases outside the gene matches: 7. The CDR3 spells CASGKTGGVGELFF. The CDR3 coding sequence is TGTGCCAGCGGAAAGACAGGGGGCGTCGGGGAGCTGTTTTTT.

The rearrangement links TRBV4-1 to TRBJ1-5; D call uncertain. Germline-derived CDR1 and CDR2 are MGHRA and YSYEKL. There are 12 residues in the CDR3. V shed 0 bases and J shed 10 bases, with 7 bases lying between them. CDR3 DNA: TGCGCCAGCAGCCAAGATCAAGGACCCCAGCATTTT. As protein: CASSQDQGPQHF.